This record covers a single TCR beta chain. CD45RO-negative CD8 cells positively selected for CCR7 made up the naive population, which excluded terminally differentiated effector memory CD45RA+ cells. The data were taken from a study of shared clonotypes between healthy human individuals. Germline assignment: CDR1 MNHEY and CDR2 SMNVEV (reference sequence). V lost 3 bases, J lost 5 bases, and 5 bases stayed unmatched. The CDR3 loop spans 15 amino acids. Here immunoSEQ multiplex PCR was the method, and the copy in TCRdb shows in-frame clones only, minus some. The table shows some 2 million clones, with roughly 94% occurring only once.

The sample was naive CD8+ T cells sorted from blood. This receptor was taken from a young man in good health. This sequence joins TRBV27 and TRBJ2-1; 9 bases fit TRBD1. The CDR3 spells CASSFGDRVNNEQFF. CDR3 sequence (DNA): TGTGCCAGCAGTTTTGGGGACAGGGTGAACAATGAGCAGTTCTTC.